These 32 T cell receptor beta chains were all obtained from the same sample, sequenced in a study of cytomegalovirus exposure and HLA in healthy donors. Amplification used 60 Vbeta primers and 13 Jbeta primers. Sequencing used immunoSEQ multiplex PCR; TCRdb keeps in-frame clones, though not all of them. The sample shows some 150,000 clones, about 82% of them seen only once. The sequenced material came from PBMCs. These TCRs come from a male donor in good health and CMV-seronegative.

In its sample, this clone was seen a few times. The V gene is TRBV5-6, the J gene TRBJ2-5, with D possibly TRBD2 on 6 matching bases. Germline V gives CDR1 SGHDT, CDR2 YYEEEE. The CDR3 loop spans 15 amino acids. V lost 4 bases and J lost 1, with 14 bases in between. Written as DNA, the CDR3 is TGTGCCAGCAGCCTTGGGGGGTGGATCCAAGAGACCCAGTACTTC. Protein: CASSLGGWIQETQYF. Variable domain in full (rest from reference TRBV5-6 and TRBJ2-5): DAGVTQSPTHLIKTRGQQVTLRCSPKSGHDTVSWYQQALGQGPQFIFQYYEEEERQRGNFPDRFSGHQFPNYSSELNVNALLLGDSALYLCASSLGGWIQETQYFGPGTRLLVL.

The rearrangement links TRBV4-2 to TRBJ2-4; 8 positions match TRBD2. J gave up 5 bases and V 4 bases, and 13 bases lay outside the gene matches. CDR1 is LGHNA and CDR2 is YNFKEQ in the germline V gene. The CDR3 sequence is 17 residues long. CDR3 sequence reads: CASSRYPGLEIENIQYF. DNA for the CDR3: TGTGCCAGCAGCCGATATCCGGGACTAGAAATAGAAAACATTCAGTACTTC.

The V gene is TRBV27, the J gene TRBJ1-1; a weak D match, TRBD1 (5 bases). The CDR3 totals 13 residues. The germline V gene encodes CDR1 MNHEY and CDR2 SMNVEV (reference sequence). V was clipped by 6 bases and J by 1 base, with 9 bases between them. The DNA of the CDR3 is TGTGCCAGCAGCTACACAGGGAACACTGAAGCTTTCTTT. It translates to CASSYTGNTEAFF.

The genes are TRBV5-1 and TRBJ2-7, with 9 bases identical to TRBD2. With V trimmed by 3 bases and J by 6 bases, 10 bases remained unmatched. The CDR3 runs 15 residues. Germline CDR1 reads SGHRS; CDR2 reads YFSETQ. CDR3 region: CASSSKAGGPLEQYF. The CDR3 DNA reads as TGCGCCAGCAGCTCCAAGGCGGGAGGGCCGCTCGAGCAGTACTTC.

This clone turned up a few times. This rearrangement joins TRBV5-1 to TRBJ2-3; D unclear. The CDR3 runs to 13 residues. The germline gives CDR1 SGHRS, CDR2 YFSETQ. Trimming left V 3 bases short and J 3 bases short, with 8 bases between. This CDR3 reads CASSSSPTDTQYF. The CDR3 DNA sequence: TGCGCCAGCAGCTCCTCCCCTACAGATACGCAGTATTTT.

The CDR3 reads CASSKISGGPLETQYF. The CDR3, as DNA: TGTGCCAGCAGCAAAATTTCGGGAGGGCCGCTGGAGACCCAGTACTTC. The chain combines TRBV21-1 with TRBJ2-5; whether TRBD2, the table's D call, matches the DNA was not checked. TRBV21-1 is a recognized pseudogene. The CDR3 extends over 16 amino acids.

The V and J genes are TRBV19 and TRBJ2-3, with 8 nucleotides matching TRBD1. V lost 6 bases, J lost 5 bases, and 1 base stayed unmatched. The CDR3 covers 12 residues. Germline-derived CDR1 and CDR2 are LNHDA and SQIVND (reference sequence). For the CDR3, the DNA is TGTGCCAGTAGCGACAGGGGAGATACGCAGTATTTT. This translates into CASSDRGDTQYF.

The genes are TRBV6-1 and TRBJ2-5, with 7 bases aligning to TRBD1. This CDR3 comprises 14 residues. Germline V CDR1 and CDR2: MNHNS, SASEGT. V lost 2 bases and J lost 5; bases outside the gene matches: 5. The CDR3 spells CASSEKGAWETQYF. The CDR3 DNA follows: TGTGCCAGCAGTGAAAAGGGGGCCTGGGAGACCCAGTACTTC.

V is TRBV28 and J is TRBJ2-7, with 10 bases fitting TRBD2. Germline V CDR1 and CDR2: MDHEN, SYDVKM. The V segment lost 7 bases and the J segment 0 bases; nucleotides outside the gene matches: 6. The CDR3 is 15 residues long. As DNA, the CDR3 is TGTGCCAGCACCTCCGGGACTAGCGACTCCTACGAGCAGTACTTC. Its translation is CASTSGTSDSYEQYF.

This clone was picked up a small number of times. The V and J genes are TRBV6-4 and TRBJ2-1; D might be TRBD2 (6 bases). CDR1 and CDR2 (germline): MRHNA, SNTAGT. Trimming left V 0 bases short and J 7 bases short, with 10 bases between. CDR3 length equals 14 residues. The CDR3 region has the DNA TGTGCCAGCAGTGACTCGGAGGGAGTGAATGAGCAGTTCTTC. As protein: CASSDSEGVNEQFF.

The chain couples TRBV5-4 to TRBJ1-2; TRBD1 matches 8 bases. The junction had 6 bases not matched to a gene; V was cut back by 3 bases and J by 5 bases. CDR1 and CDR2 from the germline V gene are SGHNT and YYREEE (reference sequence). CDR3 length: 14 amino acids. CDR3 in amino acids: CASSSVGQGYGYTF. The CDR3 DNA is TGTGCCAGCAGCTCCGTCGGACAGGGATATGGCTACACCTTC. The whole variable domain, remainder taken from reference TRBV5-4 and TRBJ1-2, is ETGVTQSPTHLIKTRGQQVTLRCSSQSGHNTVSWYQQALGQGPQFIFQYYREEENGRGNFPPRFSGLQFPNYSSELNVNALELDDSALYLCASSSVGQGYGYTFGSGTRLTVV.

This clone was seen just once. J is TRBJ2-3 and V is TRBV7-9, with TRBD1 as a possible D gene (6 bases). Trimming stripped 5 bases from V and 5 bases from J, with 11 bases between. The CDR3 contains 13 residues. Germline CDR1 and CDR2: SEHNR and FQNEAQ (reference sequence). The CDR3 region is CASSLVTGDTQYF. Here the CDR3 DNA reads TGTGCCAGCAGCCTCGTGACAGGAGATACGCAGTATTTT.

The chain recombines TRBV6-1 with TRBJ2-7, with TRBD1 matching over 7 bases. The V gene end was trimmed by 5 bases and the J gene end by 5 bases; junction bases not matched to a gene: 9. From germline, CDR1 is MNHNS and CDR2 SASEGT. The CDR3 length is 14 residues. CDR3: CASSIRQGYNEQYF. The CDR3 DNA reads TGTGCCAGCAGTATTCGACAGGGATATAACGAGCAGTACTTC.

The chain combines TRBV15 with TRBJ2-5, with D hard to call. The CDR3 runs 13 residues. Trimming stripped 3 bases from V and 5 bases from J, with 10 bases between. In germline, CDR1 is LNHNV, CDR2 YYDKDF (reference sequence). The CDR3 reads CATSSSIIETQYF. The DNA for the CDR3 is TGTGCCACCAGCAGCTCTATCATCGAGACCCAGTACTTC.

The genes are TRBV27 and TRBJ2-3; 7 positions match TRBD1. Germline CDR1 reads MNHEY; CDR2 reads SMNVEV (reference sequence). The J segment lost 1 base and the V segment lost 2 bases, leaving 3 bases of the junction unmatched. The CDR3 is 15 residues long. The CDR3 loop is CASSLKGAGTDTQYF. Written as DNA, the CDR3 is TGTGCCAGCAGTTTAAAGGGGGCGGGCACAGATACGCAGTATTTT.

V and J are TRBV5-1 and TRBJ2-5; D is perhaps TRBD1 (6 bases). V lost 0 bases to trimming and J lost 7 bases, with 10 bases between them. The CDR3 runs to 13 residues. The germline CDR1 and CDR2 sequences are SGHRS and YFSETQ. In nucleotides, the CDR3 is TGCGCCAGCAGCTTGGAACAGGGACCGACCCAGTACTTC. Its protein is CASSLEQGPTQYF.

The chain employs TRBV19 and TRBJ2-7; the match to TRBD1 covers 10 bases. The germline gives CDR1 LNHDA, CDR2 SQIVND (reference sequence). The junction had 10 bases not matched to a gene; V was cut back by 8 bases and J by 6 bases. The CDR3 has 14 amino acids. CDR3 nucleotides: TGTGCCAGTCGAAGGACAGGGGGACCGGCCGAGCAGTACTTC. As protein: CASRRTGGPAEQYF.

This clone was found once. The chain combines TRBV30 with TRBJ2-2; TRBD2 matches at 12 bases. This CDR3 is built from 16 residues. In germline, CDR1 is GTSNPN, CDR2 SVGIG (reference sequence). With 0 bases clipped from V and 4 bases from J, the junction kept 3 bases outside the gene matches. The DNA for the CDR3 is TGTGCCTGGAGTGTGCTAGCGGGAGGGGTCACCGGGGAGCTGTTTTTT. The encoded protein is CAWSVLAGGVTGELFF.

The rearrangement joins TRBV29-1 to TRBJ2-5, with 7 bases fitting TRBD1. The V gene's germline CDR1 is SQVTM and CDR2 ANQGSEA. CDR3 length: 12 amino acids. The DNA for the CDR3 is TGCATAGCCGGGACAGCTCAAGAGACCCAGTACTTC. Translation gives CIAGTAQETQYF.

The chain combines TRBV6-1 with TRBJ2-7; 10 bases are shared with TRBD1. The V and J ends lost 2 bases and 6 bases, in that order; junction bases with no gene match: 7. The CDR3 totals 15 residues. Germline assignment: CDR1 MNHNS and CDR2 SASEGT. In DNA, the CDR3 is TGTGCCAGCAGTGAACCCCCGGGACAGGGGCGCGAGCAGTACTTC. This encodes CASSEPPGQGREQYF.

About this clone: Sequence at one end of the junction differs from germline and may be a read error. The rearrangement uses TRBV7-7 and TRBJ2-1, with a weak D call TRBD2 (5 bases). Germline V gene sequence: CDR1 SSHAT, CDR2 FNYEAQ (reference sequence). The CDR3 has 15 residues. CDR3 nucleotides: TGTGCTAGCAGCTTAGCTCCCGTGGCGGGTGATGAGCAGTTCTTC. This sequence encodes CASSLAPVAGDEQFF.

The CDR3, as DNA: TGTGCCAGCAGTGACTCTGGGTTAGCGGGGGGAGATACGCAGTATTTT. Translating it yields CASSDSGLAGGDTQYF. The V call is TRBV6-4, the J call TRBJ2-3; 10 bases are a match to TRBD2. V was pared by 0 bases and J by 5 bases, with 5 bases of the junction left unmatched. The V gene's germline CDR1 is MRHNA and CDR2 SNTAGT. This CDR3 is 16 amino acids long.

The V call is TRBV4-1, the J call TRBJ2-3, with D tentatively TRBD1 (5 bases). V lost 2 bases and J 4 bases, leaving 13 bases between the germline ends. The CDR3 runs 15 residues. Germline V gene data show CDR1 as MGHRA and CDR2 as YSYEKL. In DNA form, the CDR3 reads TGCGCCAGCAGCCAAAACGTACAGGTGGCAGATACGCAGTATTTT. Translating gives CASSQNVQVADTQYF.

This clone has more than one count but fewer than ten. The chain uses TRBV6-4 and TRBJ2-2; D may be TRBD2 (5 bases). The ends were cut back, 2 bases at V and 4 bases at J, with 5 bases in the middle. Germline CDR1 is MRHNA and CDR2 is SNTAGT. CDR3 size: 13 residues. The CDR3 sequence is CASSDTSTGELFF. In DNA, the CDR3 is TGTGCCAGCAGTGACACTAGCACCGGGGAGCTGTTTTTT.

This clone was detected once. Written as DNA, the CDR3 is TGTGCCAGCAGCTTCTCGGGTATTGGTGAGCAGTACTTC. Translating it yields CASSFSGIGEQYF. The chain is built from TRBV7-2 and TRBJ2-7; the D is unclear. Between the trimmed V and J ends, which lost 3 bases and 7 bases, there was a span of 13 bases. Germline CDR1 reads SGHTA; CDR2 reads FQGNSA. The CDR3 is made up of 13 amino acids. The full variable domain, with the rest looked up from reference TRBV7-2 and TRBJ2-7, is GAGVSQSPSNKVTEKGKDVELRCDPISGHTALYWYRQSLGQGLEFLIYFQGNSAPDKSGLPSDRFSAERTGGSVSTLTIQRTQQEDSAVYLCASSFSGIGEQYFGPGTRLTVT.

The rearrangement joins TRBV9 to TRBJ2-2; 8 bases are shared with TRBD2. The germline gives CDR1 SGDLS, CDR2 YYNGEE. The CDR3 totals 15 residues. The trim removed 2 bases at V and 0 bases at J, leaving 0 bases unmatched. The CDR3 region is CASSVSGANTGELFF. The CDR3, as DNA: TGTGCCAGCAGCGTTAGCGGGGCGAACACCGGGGAGCTGTTTTTT.

The chain is built from TRBV14 and TRBJ1-1, with 8 bases lining up with TRBD1. The CDR3 is 14 amino acids. The junction had 11 bases not matched to a gene; V was cut back by 4 bases and J by 10 bases. In germline, CDR1 is SGHDN, CDR2 FVKESK. The CDR3 loop is CASSRGAGGFSAFF. In nucleotides, the CDR3 is TGTGCCAGCAGCCGGGGGGCAGGGGGCTTTTCAGCTTTCTTT. The variable domain in full, with the rest retrieved from reference TRBV14 and TRBJ1-1, is EAGVTQFPSHSVIEKGQTVTLRCDPISGHDNLYWYRRVMGKEIKFLLHFVKESKQDESGMPNNRFLAERTGGTYSTLKVQPAELEDSGVYFCASSRGAGGFSAFFGQGTRLTVV.

The chain joins TRBV7-3 to TRBJ2-2, with TRBD2 matching 7 bases. Germline V CDR1 and CDR2: SGHTA, FQGTGA. The CDR3 is 16 amino acids. V was pared by 7 bases and J by 3 bases, with 11 bases of the junction left unmatched. The CDR3, as DNA: TGTGCCAGCACCCCCACTAGCGTAAAACACACCGGGGAGCTGTTTTTT. Protein sequence: CASTPTSVKHTGELFF.

This clone turned up a few times. The DNA of the CDR3 is TGTGCCTGGAGAATCCCAGCGGGAACTCCAGATACGCAGTATTTT. It encodes CAWRIPAGTPDTQYF. The rearrangement uses TRBV30 and TRBJ2-3; TRBD2 matches 7 bases. Losses at the gene ends were 3 bases for V and 4 bases for J; bases not matched to a gene: 10. Germline V gene data show CDR1 as GTSNPN and CDR2 as SVGIG (reference sequence). The CDR3 is made up of 15 amino acids. Combining the CDR3 with reference TRBV30 and TRBJ2-3 gives the whole variable domain SQTIHQWPATLVQPVGSPLSLECTVEGTSNPNLYWYRQAAGRGLQLLFYSVGIGQISSEVPQNLSASRPQDRQFILSSKKLLLSDSGFYLCAWRIPAGTPDTQYFGPGTRLTVL.

This clone has only a few counts. The J gene is TRBJ1-4, the V gene TRBV19, with D perhaps matching TRBD1 (5 bases). The CDR3 runs to 11 residues. Germline CDR1 reads LNHDA; CDR2 reads SQIVND (reference sequence). V gave up 9 bases and J gave up 8 bases, with 10 bases separating them. CDR3 bases: TGTGCCAGCAGCGGGGACGAAAAACTGTTTTTT. Protein sequence: CASSGDEKLFF.

V gene TRBV7-3 combines with J gene TRBJ2-7, with D possibly being TRBD2 (6 bases). The CDR3 has 15 residues. The V and J ends lost 2 bases and 0 bases respectively, with 11 bases between them. Looked up from germline, CDR1 is SGHTA and CDR2 is FQGTGA. CDR3 bases: TGTGCCAGCAGCTTACTGGGCGGGGACTCCTACGAGCAGTACTTC. Amino acid sequence: CASSLLGGDSYEQYF.

The rearrangement links TRBV13 to TRBJ2-2, with 10 bases identical to TRBD2. Germline CDR1 and CDR2: PRHDT and FYEKMQ (reference sequence). The CDR3 runs 20 residues. With 5 bases clipped from V and 4 bases from J, the junction kept 19 bases outside the gene matches. This CDR3 reads CASSQSLSERGGPVTGELFF. CDR3 bases: TGTGCCAGCAGCCAGAGCCTCTCTGAGCGGGGGGGCCCCGTCACCGGGGAGCTGTTTTTT.